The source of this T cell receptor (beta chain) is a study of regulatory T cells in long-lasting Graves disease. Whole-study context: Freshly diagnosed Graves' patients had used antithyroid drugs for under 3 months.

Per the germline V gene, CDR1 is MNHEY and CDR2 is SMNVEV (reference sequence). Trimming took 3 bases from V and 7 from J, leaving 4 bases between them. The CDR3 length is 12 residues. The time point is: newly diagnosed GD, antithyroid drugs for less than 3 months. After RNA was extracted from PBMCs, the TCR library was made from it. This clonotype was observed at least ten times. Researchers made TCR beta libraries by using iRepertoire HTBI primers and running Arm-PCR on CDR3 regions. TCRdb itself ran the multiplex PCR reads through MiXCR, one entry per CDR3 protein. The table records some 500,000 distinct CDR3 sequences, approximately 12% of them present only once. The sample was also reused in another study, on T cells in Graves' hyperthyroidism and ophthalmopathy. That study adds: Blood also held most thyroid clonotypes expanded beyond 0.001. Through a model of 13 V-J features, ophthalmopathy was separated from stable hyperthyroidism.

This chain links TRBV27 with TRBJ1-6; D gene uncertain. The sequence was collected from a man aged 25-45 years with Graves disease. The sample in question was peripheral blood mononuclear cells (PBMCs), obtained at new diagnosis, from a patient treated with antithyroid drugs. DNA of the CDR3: TGTGCCAGCAGTTTCGGAAATTCACCCCTCCACTTT. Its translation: CASSFGNSPLHF.